The next 2 T cell receptor beta chains were all read from a single sample in a study of T cell responses to AZD1222 COVID-19 vaccine. The repertoire was sequenced with immunoSEQ multiplex PCR; TCRdb's copy has only in-frame clones and lacks some. The data hold around 140,000 clones, with 92% observed a single time. Sequenced material: peripheral blood, taken 28 days after the second AZD1222 dose. The receptor set was obtained from an adult who received the AZD1222 COVID-19 vaccine.

V and J are TRBV6-6 and TRBJ1-1; 8 positions match TRBD1. Losses at the gene ends were 5 bases for V and 3 bases for J; bases not matched to a gene: 11. Germline CDR1 is MNHNY and CDR2 is SVGAGI (reference sequence). The CDR3 sequence is 16 residues long. The CDR3 loop reads CASSRSSGGVDTEAFF. The CDR3 coding sequence is TGTGCCAGCAGTCGATCTTCAGGGGGCGTTGACACTGAAGCTTTCTTT.

The genes are TRBV19 and TRBJ2-7; 11 nucleotides agree with TRBD1. CDR3 size: 17 residues. Germline CDR1 is LNHDA and CDR2 is SQIVND (reference sequence). The V gene end was trimmed by 3 bases and the J gene end by 1 base; junction bases not matched to a gene: 8. CDR3 nucleotide sequence: TGTGCCAGTAGTATCGCCTCGGGACAGGGGGGGTCCTACGAGCAGTACTTC. It encodes CASSIASGQGGSYEQYF.